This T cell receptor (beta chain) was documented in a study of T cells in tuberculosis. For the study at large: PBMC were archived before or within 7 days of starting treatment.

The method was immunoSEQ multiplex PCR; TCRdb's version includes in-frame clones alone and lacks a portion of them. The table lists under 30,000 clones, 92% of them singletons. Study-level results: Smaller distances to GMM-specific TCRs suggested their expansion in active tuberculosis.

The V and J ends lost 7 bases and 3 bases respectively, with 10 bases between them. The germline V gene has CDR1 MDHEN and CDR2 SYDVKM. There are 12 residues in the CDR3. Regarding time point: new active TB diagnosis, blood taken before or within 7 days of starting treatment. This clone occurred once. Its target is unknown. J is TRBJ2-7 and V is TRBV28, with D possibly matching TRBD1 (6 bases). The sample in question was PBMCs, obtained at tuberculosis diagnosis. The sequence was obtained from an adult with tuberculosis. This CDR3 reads CASTGVFYEQYF. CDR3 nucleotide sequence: TGTGCCAGCACAGGGGTGTTCTACGAGCAGTACTTC.